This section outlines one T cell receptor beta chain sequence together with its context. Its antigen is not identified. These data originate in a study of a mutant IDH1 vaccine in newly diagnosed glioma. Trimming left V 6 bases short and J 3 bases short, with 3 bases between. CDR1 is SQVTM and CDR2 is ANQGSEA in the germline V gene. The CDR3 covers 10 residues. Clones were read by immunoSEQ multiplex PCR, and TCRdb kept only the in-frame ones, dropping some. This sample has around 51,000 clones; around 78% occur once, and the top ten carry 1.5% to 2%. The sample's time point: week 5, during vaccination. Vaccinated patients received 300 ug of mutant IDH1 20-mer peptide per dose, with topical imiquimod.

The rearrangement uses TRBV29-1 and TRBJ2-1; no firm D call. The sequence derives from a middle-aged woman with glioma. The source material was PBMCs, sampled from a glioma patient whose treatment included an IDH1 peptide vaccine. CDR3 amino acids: CSVVYNEQFF. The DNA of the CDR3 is TGCAGCGTCGTCTACAATGAGCAGTTCTTC.